Described below is a single T cell receptor beta chain sequence and its context. Its specificity is not known. A read error may explain this, as a much larger clone is one base away. Ophthalmopathy donors showed moderate-to-severe activity, CAS ≥3, NOSPECS ≥4 and a duration under 3 months. As the template, RNA transcripts were used to amplify TCR beta CDR3 regions. The authors performed first-round RT-PCR with HTBI primers and then a second-round multiplex PCR. TCRdb passed the multiplex PCR reads through MiXCR, listing each CDR3 protein once. The sample has over 650,000 distinct CDR3 sequences, approximately 39% seen once. This sample is part of a study of Graves' ophthalmopathy and Graves' hyperthyroidism. Study information: Pretreatment peripheral blood was obtained at initial diagnosis.

This CDR3 region has 13 residues. Germline V gene data show CDR1 as SGHTA and CDR2 as FQGNSA. Trimming pared 4 bases from V and 7 bases from J, leaving 13 bases between. Findings and limits, study-wide: Clonotypes were expanded in thyroid at above 0.001 frequency, and most also appeared in blood.

The sample was peripheral blood. The receptor comes from an adult man with Graves' ophthalmopathy. This sequence joins TRBV7-2 and TRBJ2-5; a weak D match, TRBD1 (5 bases). The CDR3 loop is CASSWTDKGTQYF. CDR3 nucleotides: TGTGCCAGCAGCTGGACGGACAAGGGGACCCAGTACTTC.